This T cell receptor beta chain was sequenced for a study of tumor-infiltrating lymphocytes in primary liver carcinoma. Study summary: Cases comprised patients with primary liver carcinoma who received surgical resection. Measuring about 4.2 to 10 cm across, the tumors were staged as T1-T3 N0M0. Regardless of tissue type, samples showed similar yields of roughly 3.65 to 8 million productive TCRbeta reads.

From approximately 500 ng total RNA, TCR beta cDNA was generated with a primer in the constant region. Modified slightly, ARM-PCR produced TCR beta libraries over three nested multiplex PCR rounds. The first two PCR rounds used TRBV1-TRBV30 forward primers with a C-beta reverse primer, about 10 cycles each. One entry per CDR3 protein, called by TCRdb with MiXCR from the multiplex PCR reads. Of 200,000 or so distinct CDR3 sequences in the sample, less than 70% were seen once. Blood RNA came from unsorted whole blood; germline DNA was also extracted. Prior to the surgical procedure, around 4.3 milliliters of peripheral blood were collected. A remark on this clonotype: One end of the junction is discordant with germline, which a read error may explain.

This CDR3 is 20 amino acids long. Germline assignment: CDR1 LGHNT and CDR2 FRNRAP. The gene calls are TRBV12-5 and TRBJ2-6; 8 nucleotides agree with TRBD2. The receptor was isolated from a woman in her sixties with primary liver carcinoma and hepatitis B virus infection. Sequenced material: peripheral blood. CDR3 protein: CASGLVPGQAGASGANVLAF. In nucleotides, the CDR3 is TGTGCTAGTGGTTTGGTACCGGGACAAGCGGGAGCATCCGGGGCCAACGTCCTGGCTTTC. Full variable domain (remainder filled in from reference TRBV12-5 and TRBJ2-6): DARVTQTPRHKVTEMGQEVTMRCQPILGHNTVFWYRQTMMQGLELLAYFRNRAPLDDSGMPKDRFSAEMPDATLATLKIQPSEPRDSAVYFCASGLVPGQAGASGANVLAFGAGSRLTVL.